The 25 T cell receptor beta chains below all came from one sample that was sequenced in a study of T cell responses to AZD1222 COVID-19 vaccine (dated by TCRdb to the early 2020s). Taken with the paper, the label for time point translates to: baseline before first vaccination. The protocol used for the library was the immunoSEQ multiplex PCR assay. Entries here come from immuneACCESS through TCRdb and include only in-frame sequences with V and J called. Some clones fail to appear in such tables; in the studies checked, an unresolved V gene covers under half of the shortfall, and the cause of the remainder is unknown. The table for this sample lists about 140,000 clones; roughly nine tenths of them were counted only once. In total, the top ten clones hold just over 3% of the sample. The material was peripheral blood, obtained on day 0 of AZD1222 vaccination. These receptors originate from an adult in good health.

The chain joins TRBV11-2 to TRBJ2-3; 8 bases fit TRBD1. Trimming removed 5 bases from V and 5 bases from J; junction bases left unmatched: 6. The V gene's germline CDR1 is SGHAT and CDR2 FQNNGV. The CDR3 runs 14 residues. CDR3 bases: TGTGCCAGCAGCGCGATAGGGACAGGAGATACGCAGTATTTT. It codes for CASSAIGTGDTQYF.

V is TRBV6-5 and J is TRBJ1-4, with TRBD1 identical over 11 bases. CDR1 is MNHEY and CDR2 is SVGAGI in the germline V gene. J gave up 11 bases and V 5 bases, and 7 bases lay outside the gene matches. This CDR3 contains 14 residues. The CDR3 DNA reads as TGTGCCAGCAGTCGGGACAGGGGGATGGGGAAACTGTTTTTT. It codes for CASSRDRGMGKLFF.

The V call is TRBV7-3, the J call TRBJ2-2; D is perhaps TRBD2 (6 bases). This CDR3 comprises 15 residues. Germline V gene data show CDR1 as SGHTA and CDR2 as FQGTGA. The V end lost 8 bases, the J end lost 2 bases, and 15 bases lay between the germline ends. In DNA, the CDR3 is TGTGCCAGCTCTTCGAGCGGGCTTAACACCGGGGAGCTGTTTTTT. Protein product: CASSSSGLNTGELFF. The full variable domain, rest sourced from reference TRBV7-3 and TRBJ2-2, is GAGVSQTPSNKVTEKGKYVELRCDPISGHTALYWYRQSLGQGPEFLIYFQGTGAADDSGLPNDRFFAVRPEGSVSTLKIQRTERGDSAVYLCASSSSGLNTGELFFGEGSRLTVL.

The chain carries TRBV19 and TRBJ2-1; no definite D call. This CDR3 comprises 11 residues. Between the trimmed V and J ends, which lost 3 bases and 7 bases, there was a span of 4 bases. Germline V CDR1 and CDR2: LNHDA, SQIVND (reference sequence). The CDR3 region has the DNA TGTGCCAGTAGTATTCTTAATGAGCAGTTCTTC. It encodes CASSILNEQFF.

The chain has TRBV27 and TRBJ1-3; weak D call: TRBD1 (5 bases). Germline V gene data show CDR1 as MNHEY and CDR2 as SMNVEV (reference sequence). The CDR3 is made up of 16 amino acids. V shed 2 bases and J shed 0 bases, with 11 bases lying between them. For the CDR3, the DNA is TGTGCCAGCAGTTTAGACGGGGGGTTCTCTGGAAACACCATATATTTT. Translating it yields CASSLDGGFSGNTIYF.

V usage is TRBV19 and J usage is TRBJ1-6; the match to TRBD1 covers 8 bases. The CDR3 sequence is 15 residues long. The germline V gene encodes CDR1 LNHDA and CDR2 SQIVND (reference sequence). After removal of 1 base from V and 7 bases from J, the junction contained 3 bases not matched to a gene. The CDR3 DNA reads TGTGCCAGTAGTATAGCCCAGGGGGCAAATTCACCCCTCCACTTT. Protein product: CASSIAQGANSPLHF.

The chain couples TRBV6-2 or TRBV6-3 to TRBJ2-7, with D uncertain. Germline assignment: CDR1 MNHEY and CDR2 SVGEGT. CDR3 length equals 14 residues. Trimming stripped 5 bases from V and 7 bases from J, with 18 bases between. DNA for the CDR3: TGTGCCAGCAGTCAAGACGGGCCTAGGAGAGAGCAGTACTTC. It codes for CASSQDGPRREQYF.

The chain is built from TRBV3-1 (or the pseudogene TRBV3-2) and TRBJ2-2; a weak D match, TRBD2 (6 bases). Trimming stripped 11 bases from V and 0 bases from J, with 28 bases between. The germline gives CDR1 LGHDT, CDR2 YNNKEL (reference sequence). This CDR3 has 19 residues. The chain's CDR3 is CARRAPRLAGPANTGELFF. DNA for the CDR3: TGTGCCCGCCGCGCCCCGCGACTCGCGGGGCCCGCGAACACCGGGGAGCTGTTTTTT.

The CDR3 DNA is TGTGCCAGCAGCCCCAGACTAGCGGCCTCCTACAATGAGCAGTTCTTC. Its translation: CASSPRLAASYNEQFF. V is TRBV7-3 and J is TRBJ2-1, with 9 bases lining up with TRBD2. Germline CDR1 is SGHTA and CDR2 is FQGTGA. The CDR3 totals 16 residues. V lost 5 bases to trimming and J lost 0 bases; unmatched junction nucleotides: 5.

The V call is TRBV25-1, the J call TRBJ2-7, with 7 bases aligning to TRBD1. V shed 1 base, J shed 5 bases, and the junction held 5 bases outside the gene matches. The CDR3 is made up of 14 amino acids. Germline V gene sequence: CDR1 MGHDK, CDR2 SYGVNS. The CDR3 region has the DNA TGTGCCAGCAGTGAATCAGGGGGAAAGAACGAGCAGTACTTC. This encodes CASSESGGKNEQYF.

This chain's CDR3 is CAISDNQGDQPQHF. As DNA, the CDR3 is TGTGCCATCAGTGACAACCAGGGAGATCAGCCCCAGCATTTT. The V call is TRBV10-3, the J call TRBJ1-5; possibly TRBD1 for D (5 bases). Trimming removed 3 bases from V and 5 bases from J, with 11 bases in between. The CDR3 extends over 14 amino acids. Germline V gene data show CDR1 as ENHRY and CDR2 as SYGVKD.

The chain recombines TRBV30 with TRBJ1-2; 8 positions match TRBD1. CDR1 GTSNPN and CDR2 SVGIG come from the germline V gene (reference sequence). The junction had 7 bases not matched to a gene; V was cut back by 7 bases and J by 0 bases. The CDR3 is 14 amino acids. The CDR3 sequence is CAYETGGTNYGYTF. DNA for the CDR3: TGTGCCTACGAAACAGGGGGAACTAACTATGGCTACACCTTC. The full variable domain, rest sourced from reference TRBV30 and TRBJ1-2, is SQTIHQWPATLVQPVGSPLSLECTVEGTSNPNLYWYRQAAGRGLQLLFYSVGIGQISSEVPQNLSASRPQDRQFILSSKKLLLSDSGFYLCAYETGGTNYGYTFGSGTRLTVV.

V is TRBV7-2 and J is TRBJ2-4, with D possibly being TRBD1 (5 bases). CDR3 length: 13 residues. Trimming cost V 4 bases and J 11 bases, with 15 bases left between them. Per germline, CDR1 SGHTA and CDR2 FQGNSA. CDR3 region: CASSSTHRSLQYF. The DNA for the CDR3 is TGTGCCAGCAGCTCCACCCACAGGTCCCTTCAGTACTTC.

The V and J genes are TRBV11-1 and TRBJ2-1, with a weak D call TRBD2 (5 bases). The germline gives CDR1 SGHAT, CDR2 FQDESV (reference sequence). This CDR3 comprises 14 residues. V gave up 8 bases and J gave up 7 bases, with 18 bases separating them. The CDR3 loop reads CASDSDGLHNEQFF. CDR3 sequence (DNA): TGTGCCAGCGATTCGGATGGACTTCATAATGAGCAGTTCTTC.

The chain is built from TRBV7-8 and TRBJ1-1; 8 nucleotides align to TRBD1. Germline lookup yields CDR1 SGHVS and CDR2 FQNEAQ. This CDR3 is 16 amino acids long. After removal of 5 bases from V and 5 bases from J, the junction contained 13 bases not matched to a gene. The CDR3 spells CASSPPGTGWRTEAFF. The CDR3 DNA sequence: TGTGCCAGCAGCCCCCCGGGGACAGGTTGGCGGACTGAAGCTTTCTTT.

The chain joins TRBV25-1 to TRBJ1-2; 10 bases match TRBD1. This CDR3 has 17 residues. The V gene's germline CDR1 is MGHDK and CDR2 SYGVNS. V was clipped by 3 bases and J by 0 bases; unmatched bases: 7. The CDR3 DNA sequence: TGTGCCAGCAGTGAGAAAGACAGGGGGCTCACTAACTATGGCTACACCTTC. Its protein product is CASSEKDRGLTNYGYTF.

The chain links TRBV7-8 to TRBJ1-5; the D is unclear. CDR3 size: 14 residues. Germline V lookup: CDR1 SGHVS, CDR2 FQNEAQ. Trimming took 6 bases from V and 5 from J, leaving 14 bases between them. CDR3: CASSPGRLDQPQHF. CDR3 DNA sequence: TGTGCCAGCAGTCCAGGACGGCTGGATCAGCCCCAGCATTTT.

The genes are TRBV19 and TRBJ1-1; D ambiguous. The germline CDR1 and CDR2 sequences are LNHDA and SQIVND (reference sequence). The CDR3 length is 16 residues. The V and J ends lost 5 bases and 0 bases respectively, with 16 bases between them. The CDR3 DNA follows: TGTGCCAGTAGTCCAATGGCGGGCATCATGAACACTGAAGCTTTCTTT. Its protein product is CASSPMAGIMNTEAFF.

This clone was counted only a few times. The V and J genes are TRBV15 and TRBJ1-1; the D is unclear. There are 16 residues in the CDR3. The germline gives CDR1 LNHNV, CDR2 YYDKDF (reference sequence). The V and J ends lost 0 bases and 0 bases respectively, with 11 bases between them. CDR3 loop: CATSRDPREMNTEAFF. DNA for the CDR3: TGTGCCACCAGCAGAGATCCCCGGGAAATGAACACTGAAGCTTTCTTT.

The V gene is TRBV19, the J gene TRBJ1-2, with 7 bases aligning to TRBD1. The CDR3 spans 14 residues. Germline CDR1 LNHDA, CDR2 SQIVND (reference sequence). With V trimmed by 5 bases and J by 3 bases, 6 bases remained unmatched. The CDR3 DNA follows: TGTGCCAGTAGTTTCGACAGGGAGCACTATGGCTACACCTTC. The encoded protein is CASSFDREHYGYTF.

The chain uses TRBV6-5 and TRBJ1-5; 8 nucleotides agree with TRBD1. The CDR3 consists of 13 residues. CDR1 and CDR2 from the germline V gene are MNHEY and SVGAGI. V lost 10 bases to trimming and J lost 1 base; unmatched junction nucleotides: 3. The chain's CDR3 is CATGTGSNQPQHF. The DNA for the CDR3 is TGTGCCACGGGGACAGGAAGCAATCAGCCCCAGCATTTT.

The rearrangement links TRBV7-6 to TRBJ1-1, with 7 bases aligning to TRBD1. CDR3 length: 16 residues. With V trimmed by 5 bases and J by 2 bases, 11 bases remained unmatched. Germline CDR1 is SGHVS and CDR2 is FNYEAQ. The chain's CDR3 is CASSLPDRAPNTEAFF. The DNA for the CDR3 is TGTGCCAGCAGCCTCCCTGACAGGGCCCCTAACACTGAAGCTTTCTTT.

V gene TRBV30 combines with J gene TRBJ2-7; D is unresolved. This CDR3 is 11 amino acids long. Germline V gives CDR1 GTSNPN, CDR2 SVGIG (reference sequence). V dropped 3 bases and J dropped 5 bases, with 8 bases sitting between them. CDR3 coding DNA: TGTGCCTGGAGCGCGCGCGACGAGCAGTACTTC. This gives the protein CAWSARDEQYF. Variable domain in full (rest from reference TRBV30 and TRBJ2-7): SQTIHQWPATLVQPVGSPLSLECTVEGTSNPNLYWYRQAAGRGLQLLFYSVGIGQISSEVPQNLSASRPQDRQFILSSKKLLLSDSGFYLCAWSARDEQYFGPGTRLTVT.

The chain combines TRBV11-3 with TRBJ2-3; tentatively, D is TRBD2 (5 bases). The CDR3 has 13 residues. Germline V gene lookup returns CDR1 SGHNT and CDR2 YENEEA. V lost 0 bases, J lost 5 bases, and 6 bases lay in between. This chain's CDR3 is CASSLERVDTQYF. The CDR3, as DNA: TGTGCCAGCAGCTTAGAGCGGGTAGATACGCAGTATTTT.

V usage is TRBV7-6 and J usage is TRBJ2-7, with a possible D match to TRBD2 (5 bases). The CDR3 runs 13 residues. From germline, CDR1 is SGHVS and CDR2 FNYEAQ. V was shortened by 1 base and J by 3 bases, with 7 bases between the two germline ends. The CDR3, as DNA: TGTGCCAGCAGCTTAGATGGGAGCTACGAGCAGTACTTC. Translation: CASSLDGSYEQYF.